The clone carrying this T cell receptor (beta chain) appeared a few times. The data are from a study of cytotoxic CD8 clonotypes in ibrutinib-treated CLL. On the study more broadly: Treatment had run for a median roughly 13 months, range 6 to 36, when response samples were taken.

CDR1 and CDR2 from the germline V gene are MDHEN and SYDVKM. Trimming cost V 6 bases and J 5 bases, with 23 bases left between them. CDR3 length: 16 amino acids. The table came from immunoSEQ multiplex PCR; TCRdb's copy has only in-frame clones and leaves some out. The table lists around 160,000 clones, about 88% of them singletons. The TCR was taken from a human donor with chronic lymphocytic leukemia. The chain couples TRBV28 to TRBJ2-7, with D perhaps given as TRBD1 or TRBD2 (5 bases each). This material consisted of PBMCs, taken at disease progression, from a patient treated with ibrutinib. The CDR3: CASSPNPPGPLHEQYF. The CDR3 region has the DNA TGTGCCAGCAGCCCCAATCCTCCGGGACCCCTCCACGAGCAGTACTTC.